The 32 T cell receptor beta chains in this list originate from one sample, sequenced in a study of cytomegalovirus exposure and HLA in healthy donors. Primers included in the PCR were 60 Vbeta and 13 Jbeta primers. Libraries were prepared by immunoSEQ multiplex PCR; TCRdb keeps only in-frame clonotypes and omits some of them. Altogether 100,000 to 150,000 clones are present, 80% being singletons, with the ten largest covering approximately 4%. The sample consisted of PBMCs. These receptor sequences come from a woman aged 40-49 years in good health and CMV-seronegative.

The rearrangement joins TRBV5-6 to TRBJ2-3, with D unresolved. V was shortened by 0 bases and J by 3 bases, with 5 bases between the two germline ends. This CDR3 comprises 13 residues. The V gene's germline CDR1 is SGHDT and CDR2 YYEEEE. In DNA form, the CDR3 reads TGTGCCAGCAGCTTGGGTGAGACAGATACGCAGTATTTT. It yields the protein CASSLGETDTQYF.

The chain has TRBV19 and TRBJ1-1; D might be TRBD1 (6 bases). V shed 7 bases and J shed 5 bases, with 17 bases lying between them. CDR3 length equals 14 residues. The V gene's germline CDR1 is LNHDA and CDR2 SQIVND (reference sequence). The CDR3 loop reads CASTPGQRGTEAFF. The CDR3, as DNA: TGTGCCAGTACCCCCGGACAGCGGGGTACTGAAGCTTTCTTT.

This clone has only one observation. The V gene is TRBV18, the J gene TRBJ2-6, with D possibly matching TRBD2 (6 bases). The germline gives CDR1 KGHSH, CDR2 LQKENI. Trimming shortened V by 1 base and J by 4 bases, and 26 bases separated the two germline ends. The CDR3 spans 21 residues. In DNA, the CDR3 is TGTGCCAGCTCACCACAGATCGCGGTGGGGGGACCTACGAAAGGGGCCAACGTCCTGACTTTC. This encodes CASSPQIAVGGPTKGANVLTF.

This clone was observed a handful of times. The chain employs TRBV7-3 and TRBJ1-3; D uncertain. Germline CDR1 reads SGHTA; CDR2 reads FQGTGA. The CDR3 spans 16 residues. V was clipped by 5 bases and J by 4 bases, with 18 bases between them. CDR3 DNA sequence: TGTGCCAGCAGCCCGGGTAGCTCCCTGGCGGGAAACACCATATATTTT. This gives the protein CASSPGSSLAGNTIYF.

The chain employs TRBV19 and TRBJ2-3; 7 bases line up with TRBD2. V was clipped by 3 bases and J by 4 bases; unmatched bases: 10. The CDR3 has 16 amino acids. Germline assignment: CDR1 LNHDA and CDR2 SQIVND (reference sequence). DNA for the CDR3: TGTGCCAGTAGTATCCTGGGGGGGGTGGACCCAGATACGCAGTATTTT. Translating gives CASSILGGVDPDTQYF.

The chain's CDR3 is CASSPQGELFF. CDR3 sequence (DNA): TGTGCCAGCAGCCCCCAGGGGGAGCTGTTTTTT. The rearrangement joins TRBV2 to TRBJ2-2; no clear D. V lost 6 bases, J lost 8 bases, and 7 bases lay in between. The CDR3 spans 11 residues. Germline CDR1 SNHLY, CDR2 FYNNEI.

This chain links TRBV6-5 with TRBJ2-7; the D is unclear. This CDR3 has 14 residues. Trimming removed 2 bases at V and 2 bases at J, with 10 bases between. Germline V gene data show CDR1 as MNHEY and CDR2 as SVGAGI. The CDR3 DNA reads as TGTGCCAGCAGTTACAGGCTAGACGCCTACGAGCAGTACTTC. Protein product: CASSYRLDAYEQYF.

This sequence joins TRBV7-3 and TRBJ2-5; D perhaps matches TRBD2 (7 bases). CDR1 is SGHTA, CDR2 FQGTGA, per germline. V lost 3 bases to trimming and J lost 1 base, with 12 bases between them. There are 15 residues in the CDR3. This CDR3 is CASSFGEGGQETQYF. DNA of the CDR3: TGTGCCAGCAGCTTCGGGGAGGGGGGCCAAGAGACCCAGTACTTC. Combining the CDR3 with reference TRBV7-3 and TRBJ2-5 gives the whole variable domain GAGVSQTPSNKVTEKGKYVELRCDPISGHTALYWYRQSLGQGPEFLIYFQGTGAADDSGLPNDRFFAVRPEGSVSTLKIQRTERGDSAVYLCASSFGEGGQETQYFGPGTRLLVL.

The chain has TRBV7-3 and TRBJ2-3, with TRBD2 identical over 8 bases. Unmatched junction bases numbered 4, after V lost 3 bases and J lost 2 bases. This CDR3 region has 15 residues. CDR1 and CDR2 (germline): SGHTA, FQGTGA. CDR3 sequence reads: CASSFIAGTTDTQYF. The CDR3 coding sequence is TGTGCCAGCAGCTTTATAGCGGGGACCACAGATACGCAGTATTTT.

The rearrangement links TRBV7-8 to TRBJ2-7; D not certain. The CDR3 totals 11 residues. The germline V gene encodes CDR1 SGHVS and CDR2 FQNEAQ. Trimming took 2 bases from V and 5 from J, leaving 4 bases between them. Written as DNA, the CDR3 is TGTGCCAGCAGCTTATTCGACGAGCAGTACTTC. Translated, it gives CASSLFDEQYF.

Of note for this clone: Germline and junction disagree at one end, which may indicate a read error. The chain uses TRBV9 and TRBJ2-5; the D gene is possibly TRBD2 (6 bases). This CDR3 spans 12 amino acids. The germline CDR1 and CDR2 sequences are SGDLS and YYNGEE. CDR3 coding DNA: TGCGCCAGCAGCCCTAGCGAAGAGACCCAGTACTTC. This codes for CASSPSEETQYF.

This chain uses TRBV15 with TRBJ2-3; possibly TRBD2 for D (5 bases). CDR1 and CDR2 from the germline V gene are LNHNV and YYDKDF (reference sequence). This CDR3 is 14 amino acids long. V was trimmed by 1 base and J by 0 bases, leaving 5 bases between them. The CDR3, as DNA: TGTGCCACCAGCAGAGCGGGGAGCACAGATACGCAGTATTTT. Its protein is CATSRAGSTDTQYF.

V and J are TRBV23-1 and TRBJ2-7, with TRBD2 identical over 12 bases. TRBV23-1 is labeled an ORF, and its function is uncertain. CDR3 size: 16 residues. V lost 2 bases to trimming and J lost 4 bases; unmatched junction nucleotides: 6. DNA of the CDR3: TGCGCCAGCAGTCAAGGTCTAGCGGGAGGGCCGTACGAGCAGTACTTC. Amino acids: CASSQGLAGGPYEQYF.

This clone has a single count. CDR3 nucleotide sequence: TGTGCCAGCAGTACAGACAGGGGCTCACCCCTCCACTTT. It translates to CASSTDRGSPLHF. The V gene is TRBV27, the J gene TRBJ1-6, with 8 bases identical to TRBD1. The germline V gene encodes CDR1 MNHEY and CDR2 SMNVEV (reference sequence). The CDR3 is 13 amino acids. With 5 bases clipped from V and 10 bases from J, the junction kept 4 bases outside the gene matches.

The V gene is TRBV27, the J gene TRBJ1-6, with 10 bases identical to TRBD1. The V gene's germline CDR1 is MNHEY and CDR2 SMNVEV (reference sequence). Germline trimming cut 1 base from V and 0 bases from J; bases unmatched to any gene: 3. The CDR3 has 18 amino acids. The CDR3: CASSLWGQGSSYNSPLHF. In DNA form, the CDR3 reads TGTGCCAGCAGTTTATGGGGACAGGGGAGCTCCTATAATTCACCCCTCCACTTT.

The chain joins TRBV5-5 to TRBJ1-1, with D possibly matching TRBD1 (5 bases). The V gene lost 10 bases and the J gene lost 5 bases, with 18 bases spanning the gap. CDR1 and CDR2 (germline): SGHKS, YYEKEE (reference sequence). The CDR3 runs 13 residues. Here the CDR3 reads CAGTGTDDTEAFF. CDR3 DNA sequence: TGTGCCGGCACCGGGACTGACGATACTGAAGCTTTCTTT.

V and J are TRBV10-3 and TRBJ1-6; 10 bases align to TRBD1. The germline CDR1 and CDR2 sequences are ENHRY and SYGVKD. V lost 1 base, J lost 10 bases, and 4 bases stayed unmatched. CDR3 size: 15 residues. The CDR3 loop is CAISEWGQGNSPLHF. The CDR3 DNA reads TGTGCCATCAGTGAGTGGGGACAGGGGAACTCACCCCTCCACTTT.

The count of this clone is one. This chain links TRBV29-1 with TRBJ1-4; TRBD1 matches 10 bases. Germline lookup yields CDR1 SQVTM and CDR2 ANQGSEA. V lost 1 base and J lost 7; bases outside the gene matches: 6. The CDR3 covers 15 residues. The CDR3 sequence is CSVEGGGTGVEKLFF. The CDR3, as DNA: TGCAGCGTTGAAGGGGGAGGGACAGGGGTTGAAAAACTGTTTTTT.

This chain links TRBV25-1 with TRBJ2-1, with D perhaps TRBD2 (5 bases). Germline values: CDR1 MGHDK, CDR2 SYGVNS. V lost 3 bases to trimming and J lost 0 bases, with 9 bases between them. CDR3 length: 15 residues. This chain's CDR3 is CASSEGSGSYNEQFF. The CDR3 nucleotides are TGTGCCAGCAGTGAGGGCAGCGGCTCCTACAATGAGCAGTTCTTC.

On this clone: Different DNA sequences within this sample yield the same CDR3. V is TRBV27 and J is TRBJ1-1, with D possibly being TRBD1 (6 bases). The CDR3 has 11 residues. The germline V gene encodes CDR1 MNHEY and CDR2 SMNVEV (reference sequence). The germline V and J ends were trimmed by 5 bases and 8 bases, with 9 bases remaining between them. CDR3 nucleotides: TGTGCCAGCAGTCCCGGGACAGAAGCTTTCTTT. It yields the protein CASSPGTEAFF.

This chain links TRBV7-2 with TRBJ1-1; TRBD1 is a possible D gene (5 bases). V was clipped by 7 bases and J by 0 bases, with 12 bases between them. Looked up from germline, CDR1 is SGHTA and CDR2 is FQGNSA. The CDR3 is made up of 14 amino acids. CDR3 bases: TGTGCCAGCACCGCGGGGCAAATGAACACTGAAGCTTTCTTT. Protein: CASTAGQMNTEAFF.

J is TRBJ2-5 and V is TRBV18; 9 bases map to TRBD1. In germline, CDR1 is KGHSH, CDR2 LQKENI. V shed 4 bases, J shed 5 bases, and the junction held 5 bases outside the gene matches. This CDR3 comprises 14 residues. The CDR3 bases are TGTGCCAGCTCACAACTAACAGGGGGCGAGACCCAGTACTTC. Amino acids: CASSQLTGGETQYF.

The CDR3 loop is CASSAAGTTFDEQFF. CDR3 bases: TGTGCCAGCAGCGCAGCCGGGACTACCTTCGATGAGCAGTTCTTC. This sequence joins TRBV11-3 and TRBJ2-1; 7 nucleotides agree with TRBD2. Germline loops: CDR1 SGHNT, CDR2 YENEEA. V lost 5 bases and J lost 8; bases outside the gene matches: 12. CDR3 length equals 15 residues. The complete variable domain, with remaining parts taken from reference TRBV11-3 and TRBJ2-1, reads EAGVVQSPRYKIIEKKQPVAFWCNPISGHNTLYWYLQNLGQGPELLIRYENEEAVDDSQLPKDRFSAERLKGVDSTLKIQPAELGDSAVYLCASSAAGTTFDEQFFGPGTRLTVL.

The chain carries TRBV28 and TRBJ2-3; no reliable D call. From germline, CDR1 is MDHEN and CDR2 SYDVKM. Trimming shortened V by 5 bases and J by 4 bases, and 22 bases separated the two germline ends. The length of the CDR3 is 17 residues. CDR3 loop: CASSPLYSPKASDTQYF. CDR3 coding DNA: TGTGCCAGCAGTCCCCTCTACAGCCCGAAGGCGTCAGATACGCAGTATTTT.

CDR3 DNA: TGTGCCAGCAGCTTGGCGGGACCGGAGGGGGAAAAACTGTTTTTT. It codes for CASSLAGPEGEKLFF. The chain carries TRBV5-4 and TRBJ1-4, with a possible D match to TRBD1 (5 bases). The CDR3 length is 15 residues. Germline CDR1 is SGHNT and CDR2 is YYREEE (reference sequence). The germline V and J ends were trimmed by 0 bases and 8 bases, with 14 bases remaining between them.

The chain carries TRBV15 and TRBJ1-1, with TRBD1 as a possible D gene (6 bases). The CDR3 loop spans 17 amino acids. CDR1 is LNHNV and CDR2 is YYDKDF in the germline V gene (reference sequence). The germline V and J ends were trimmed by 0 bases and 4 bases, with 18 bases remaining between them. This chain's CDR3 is CATSRDHLSGAPTEAFF. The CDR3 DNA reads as TGTGCCACCAGCAGAGATCATCTGTCAGGGGCGCCCACTGAAGCTTTCTTT.

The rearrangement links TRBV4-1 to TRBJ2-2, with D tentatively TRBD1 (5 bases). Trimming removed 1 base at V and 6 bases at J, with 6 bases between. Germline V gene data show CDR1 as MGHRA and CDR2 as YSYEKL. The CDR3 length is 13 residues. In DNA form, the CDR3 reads TGCGCCAGCAGCCAAGTAGGGGCCGGGGAGCTGTTTTTT. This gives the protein CASSQVGAGELFF.

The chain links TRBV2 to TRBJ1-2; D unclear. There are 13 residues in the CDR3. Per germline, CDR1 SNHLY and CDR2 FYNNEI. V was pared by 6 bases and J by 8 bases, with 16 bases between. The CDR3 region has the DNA TGTGCCAGCAGGGGAGAGAGTATGGGGGGCTACACCTTC. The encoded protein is CASRGESMGGYTF. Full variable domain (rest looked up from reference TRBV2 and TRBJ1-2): EPEVTQTPSHQVTQMGQEVILRCVPISNHLYFYWYRQILGQKVEFLVSFYNNEISEKSEIFDDQFSVERPDGSNFTLKIRSTKLEDSAMYFCASRGESMGGYTFGSGTRLTVV.

CDR3 coding DNA: TGTGCCAGCAGCTTGGAGACTAGCGGAAATACGCAGTATTTT. It is translated as CASSLETSGNTQYF. This chain links TRBV5-4 with TRBJ2-3; the match to TRBD2 covers 9 bases. V dropped 0 bases and J dropped 7; count of bases not matched to a gene: 3. The CDR3 is 14 amino acids. The germline gives CDR1 SGHNT, CDR2 YYREEE (reference sequence).

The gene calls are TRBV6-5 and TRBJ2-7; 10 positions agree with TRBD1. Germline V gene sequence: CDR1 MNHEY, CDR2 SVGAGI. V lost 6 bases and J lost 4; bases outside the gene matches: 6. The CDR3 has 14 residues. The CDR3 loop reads CASRRGQGGYEQYF. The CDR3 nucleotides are TGTGCCAGCAGGCGCGGACAGGGGGGATACGAGCAGTACTTC.

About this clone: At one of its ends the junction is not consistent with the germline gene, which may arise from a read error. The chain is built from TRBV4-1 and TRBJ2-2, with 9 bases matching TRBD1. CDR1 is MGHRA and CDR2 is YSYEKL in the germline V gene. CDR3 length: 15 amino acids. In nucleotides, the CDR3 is TGCGCCAGTACGCGTGGACAGGGGAACACCGGGGAGCTGCTTTTT. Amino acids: CASTRGQGNTGELLF.

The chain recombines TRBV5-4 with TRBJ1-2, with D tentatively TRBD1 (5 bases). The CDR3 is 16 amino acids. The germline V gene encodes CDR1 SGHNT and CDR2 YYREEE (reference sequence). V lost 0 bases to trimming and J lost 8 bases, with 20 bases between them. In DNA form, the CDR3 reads TGTGCCAGCAGCTTGGGGGCGCACAGGCGACATTTGGGCTACACCTTC. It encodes CASSLGAHRRHLGYTF.